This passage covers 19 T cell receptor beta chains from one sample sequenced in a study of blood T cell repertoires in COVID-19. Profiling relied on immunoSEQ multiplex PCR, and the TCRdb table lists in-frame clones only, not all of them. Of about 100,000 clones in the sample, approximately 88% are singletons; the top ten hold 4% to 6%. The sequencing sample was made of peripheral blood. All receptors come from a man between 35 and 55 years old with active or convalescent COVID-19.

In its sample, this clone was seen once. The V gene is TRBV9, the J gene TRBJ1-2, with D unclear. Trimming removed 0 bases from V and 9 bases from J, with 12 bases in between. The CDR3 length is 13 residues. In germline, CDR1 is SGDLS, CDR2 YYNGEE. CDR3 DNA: TGTGCCAGCAGCGTAGCGACGGAGGGAAGCTACACCTTC. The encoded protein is CASSVATEGSYTF. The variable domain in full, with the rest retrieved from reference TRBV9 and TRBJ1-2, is DSGVTQTPKHLITATGQRVTLRCSPRSGDLSVYWYQQSLDQGLQFLIQYYNGEERAKGNILERFSAQQFPDLHSELNLSSLELGDSALYFCASSVATEGSYTFGSGTRLTVV.

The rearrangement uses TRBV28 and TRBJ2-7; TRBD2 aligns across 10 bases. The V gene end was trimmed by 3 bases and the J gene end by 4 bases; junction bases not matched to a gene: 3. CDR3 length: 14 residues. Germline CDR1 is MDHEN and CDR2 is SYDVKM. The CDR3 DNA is TGTGCCAGCAGTTTGGTAGCGGGAGGATACGAGCAGTACTTC. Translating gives CASSLVAGGYEQYF.

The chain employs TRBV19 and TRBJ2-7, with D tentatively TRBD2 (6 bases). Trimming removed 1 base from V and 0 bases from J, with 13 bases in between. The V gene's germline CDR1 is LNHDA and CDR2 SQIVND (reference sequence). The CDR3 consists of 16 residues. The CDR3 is CASSIVGSGSSYEQYF. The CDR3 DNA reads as TGTGCCAGTAGTATAGTTGGTAGCGGTAGCTCCTACGAGCAGTACTTC.

CDR3 nucleotides: TGTGCCAGCAGCATGACCCTTGCGGGTCAGCCCCAGCATTTT. Protein sequence: CASSMTLAGQPQHF. V usage is TRBV5-8 and J usage is TRBJ1-5; the D is unclear. Between the trimmed V and J ends, which lost 4 bases and 6 bases, there was a span of 14 bases. Germline V gene data show CDR1 as SGHTS and CDR2 as YDEGEE. CDR3 length: 14 residues.

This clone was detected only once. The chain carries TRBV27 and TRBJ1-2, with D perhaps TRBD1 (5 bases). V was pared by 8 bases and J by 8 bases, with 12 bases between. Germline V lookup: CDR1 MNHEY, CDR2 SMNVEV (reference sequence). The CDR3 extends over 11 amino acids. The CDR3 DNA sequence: TGTGCCAGCCCCGGGGGTGGGGGCTACACCTTC. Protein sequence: CASPGGGGYTF.

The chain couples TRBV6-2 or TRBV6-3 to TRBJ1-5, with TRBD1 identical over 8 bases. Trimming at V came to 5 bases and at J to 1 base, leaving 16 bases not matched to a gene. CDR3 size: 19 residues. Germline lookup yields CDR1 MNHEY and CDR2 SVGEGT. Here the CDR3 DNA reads TGTGCCAGCAGTCCCCACCTACTAGGACAGGGAGGGAGCAATCAGCCCCAGCATTTT. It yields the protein CASSPHLLGQGGSNQPQHF.

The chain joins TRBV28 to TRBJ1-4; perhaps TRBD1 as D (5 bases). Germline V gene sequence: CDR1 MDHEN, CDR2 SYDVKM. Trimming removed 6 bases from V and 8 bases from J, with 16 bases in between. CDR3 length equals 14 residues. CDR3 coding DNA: TGTGCCAGCAGATGGGGGACTTTAGGAGAAAAACTGTTTTTT. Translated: CASRWGTLGEKLFF.

The CDR3 protein is CASSEALAYNEQFF. Here the CDR3 DNA reads TGTGCCAGTAGTGAGGCCCTGGCCTACAATGAGCAGTTCTTC. This chain connects TRBV19 to TRBJ2-1, with D unclear. V was shortened by 5 bases and J by 2 bases, with 10 bases between the two germline ends. This CDR3 has 14 amino acids. Germline V CDR1 and CDR2: LNHDA, SQIVND (reference sequence).

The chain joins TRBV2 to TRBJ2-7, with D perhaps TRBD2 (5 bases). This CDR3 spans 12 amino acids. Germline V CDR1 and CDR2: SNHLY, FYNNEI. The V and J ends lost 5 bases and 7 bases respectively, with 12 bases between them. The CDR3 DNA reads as TGTGCCAGCAGTCGAGGGTTTTTTGAGCAGTACTTC. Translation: CASSRGFFEQYF.

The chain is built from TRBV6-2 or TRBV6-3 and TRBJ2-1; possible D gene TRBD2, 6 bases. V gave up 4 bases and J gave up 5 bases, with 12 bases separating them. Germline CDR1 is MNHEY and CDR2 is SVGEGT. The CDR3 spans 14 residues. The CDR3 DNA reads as TGTGCCAGCAGTTTTAGCGGAAATAACAATGAGCAGTTCTTC. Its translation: CASSFSGNNNEQFF.

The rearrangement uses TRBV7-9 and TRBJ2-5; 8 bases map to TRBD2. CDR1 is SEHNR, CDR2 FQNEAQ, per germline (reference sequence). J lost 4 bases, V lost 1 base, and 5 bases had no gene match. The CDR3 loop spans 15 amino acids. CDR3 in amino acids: CASSLGRAGGETQYF. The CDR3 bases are TGTGCCAGCAGCTTAGGTCGGGCGGGAGGAGAGACCCAGTACTTC.

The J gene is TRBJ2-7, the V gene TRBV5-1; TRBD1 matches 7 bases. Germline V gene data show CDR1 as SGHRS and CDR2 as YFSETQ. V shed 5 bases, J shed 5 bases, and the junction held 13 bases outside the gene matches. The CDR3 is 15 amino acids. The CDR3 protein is CASSADRAPMDEQYF. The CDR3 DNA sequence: TGCGCCAGCAGTGCTGACAGGGCCCCAATGGACGAGCAGTACTTC. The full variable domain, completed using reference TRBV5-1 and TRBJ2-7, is KAGVTQTPRYLIKTRGQQVTLSCSPISGHRSVSWYQQTPGQGLQFLFEYFSETQRNKGNFPGRFSGRQFSNSRSEMNVSTLELGDSALYLCASSADRAPMDEQYFGPGTRLTVT.

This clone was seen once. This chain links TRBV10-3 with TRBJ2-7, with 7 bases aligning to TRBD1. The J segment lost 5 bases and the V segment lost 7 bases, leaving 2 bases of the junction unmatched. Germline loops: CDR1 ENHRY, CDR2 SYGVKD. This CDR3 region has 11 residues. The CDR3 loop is CAITDRDEQYF. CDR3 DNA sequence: TGTGCCATCACTGACAGGGACGAGCAGTACTTC.

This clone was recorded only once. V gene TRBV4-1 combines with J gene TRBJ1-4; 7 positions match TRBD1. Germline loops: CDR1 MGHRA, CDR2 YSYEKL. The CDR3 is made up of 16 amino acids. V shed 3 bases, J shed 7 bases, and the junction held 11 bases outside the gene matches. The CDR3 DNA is TGCGCCAGCAGCCAGCTATCAGGGGGGCAGGGTGAAAAACTGTTTTTT. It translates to CASSQLSGGQGEKLFF.

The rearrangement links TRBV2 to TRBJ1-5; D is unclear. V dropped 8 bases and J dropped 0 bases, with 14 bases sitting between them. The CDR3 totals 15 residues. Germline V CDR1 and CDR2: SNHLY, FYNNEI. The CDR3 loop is CASCVSRVSNQPQHF. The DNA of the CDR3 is TGTGCCAGCTGTGTATCGAGGGTTAGCAATCAGCCCCAGCATTTT.

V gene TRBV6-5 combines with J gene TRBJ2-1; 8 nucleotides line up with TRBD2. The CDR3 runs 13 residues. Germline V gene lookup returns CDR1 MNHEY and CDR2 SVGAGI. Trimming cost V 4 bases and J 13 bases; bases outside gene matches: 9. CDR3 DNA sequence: TGTGCCAGCAGTTTAGGAAGCGGGAGCCCTCAGTTCTTC. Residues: CASSLGSGSPQFF.

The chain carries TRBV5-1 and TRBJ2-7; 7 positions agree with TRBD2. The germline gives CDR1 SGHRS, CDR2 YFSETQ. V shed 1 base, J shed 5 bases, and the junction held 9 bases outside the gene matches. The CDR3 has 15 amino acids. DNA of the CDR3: TGCGCCAGCAGCTTGAGTCGCGGGAGAATCCACGAGCAGTACTTC. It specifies CASSLSRGRIHEQYF.

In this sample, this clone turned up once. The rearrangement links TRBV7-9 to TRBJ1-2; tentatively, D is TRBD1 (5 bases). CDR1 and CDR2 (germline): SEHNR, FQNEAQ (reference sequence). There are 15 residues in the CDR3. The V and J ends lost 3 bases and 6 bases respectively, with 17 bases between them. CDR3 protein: CASSFSAGGENGYTF. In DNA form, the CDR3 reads TGTGCCAGCAGCTTTTCCGCAGGAGGGGAGAATGGCTACACCTTC.

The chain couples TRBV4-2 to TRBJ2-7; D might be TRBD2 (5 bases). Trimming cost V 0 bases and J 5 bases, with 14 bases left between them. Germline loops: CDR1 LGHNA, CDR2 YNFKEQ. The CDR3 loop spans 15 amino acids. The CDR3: CASSQEDGSIDEQYF. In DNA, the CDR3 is TGTGCCAGCAGCCAAGAGGATGGGAGTATCGACGAGCAGTACTTC.